A single sample gave rise to the 21 T cell receptor beta chains below, sequenced in a study of blood T cell repertoires in COVID-19. Produced via immunoSEQ multiplex PCR; TCRdb's table is partial and in-frame only. The table has 250,000 to 300,000 clones, approximately 90% seen once; the top ten hold 1.2%. Specimen: PBMCs or T cells enriched from blood (not recorded which). Every receptor here comes from a human donor in a cohort exposed to, infected with or recovered from COVID-19 (not recorded which). The donor label of this sample is uncertain.

This clone was detected once. V usage is TRBV10-2 and J usage is TRBJ1-5; maybe TRBD1 (5 bases). The CDR3 is made up of 13 amino acids. The V gene's germline CDR1 is WSHSY and CDR2 SAAADI. The germline V and J ends were trimmed by 7 bases and 6 bases, with 13 bases remaining between them. The CDR3: CASTGGLGQPQHF. In nucleotides, the CDR3 is TGCGCCAGCACCGGGGGACTTGGTCAGCCCCAGCATTTT.

V usage is TRBV11-2 and J usage is TRBJ2-7, with D possibly being TRBD1 (5 bases). Trimming took off 3 bases at V and 2 bases at J, with 8 bases between the two ends. In germline, CDR1 is SGHAT, CDR2 FQNNGV. The CDR3 is 13 residues long. CDR3: CASSLTVAYEQYF. CDR3 nucleotides: TGTGCCAGCAGCTTGACAGTGGCCTACGAGCAGTACTTC.

The chain has TRBV5-1 and TRBJ1-4; perhaps TRBD1 as D (5 bases). Between the trimmed V and J ends, which lost 1 base and 7 bases, there was a span of 17 bases. CDR1 and CDR2 (germline): SGHRS, YFSETQ. The CDR3 sequence is 16 residues long. The CDR3: CASSLTVGQGSEKLFF. The DNA for the CDR3 is TGCGCCAGCAGCTTGACTGTTGGGCAGGGAAGTGAAAAACTGTTTTTT.

This rearrangement joins TRBV5-1 to TRBJ2-1; 11 bases are shared with TRBD1. The CDR3 sequence is 15 residues long. V lost 0 bases, J lost 6 bases, and 2 bases stayed unmatched. CDR1 is SGHRS, CDR2 YFSETQ, per germline. This CDR3 is CASSLAGTGGNEQFF. The CDR3 bases are TGCGCCAGCAGCTTGGCGGGGACAGGGGGCAATGAGCAGTTCTTC. Complete variable domain (other parts from reference TRBV5-1 and TRBJ2-1): KAGVTQTPRYLIKTRGQQVTLSCSPISGHRSVSWYQQTPGQGLQFLFEYFSETQRNKGNFPGRFSGRQFSNSRSEMNVSTLELGDSALYLCASSLAGTGGNEQFFGPGTRLTVL.

The chain couples TRBV7-2 to TRBJ2-2, with 7 nucleotides matching TRBD2. The CDR3 runs 14 residues. The germline CDR1 and CDR2 sequences are SGHTA and FQGNSA. Trimming took 5 bases from V and 4 from J; bases not matched to a gene: 4. As DNA, the CDR3 is TGTGCCAGCAGCGCCCAGCGGGGCACCGGGGAGCTGTTTTTT. Translation gives CASSAQRGTGELFF.

This chain connects TRBV30 to TRBJ2-5; maybe TRBD2 (5 bases). From germline, CDR1 is GTSNPN and CDR2 SVGIG (reference sequence). Trimming left V 1 base short and J 4 bases short, with 16 bases between. CDR3 length equals 15 residues. CDR3 in amino acids: CAWSDMSILAETQYF. In DNA, the CDR3 is TGTGCCTGGAGTGATATGTCTATCCTAGCAGAGACCCAGTACTTC.

The rearrangement links TRBV21-1 to TRBJ2-5; the DNA was not used to check the table's D call, TRBD1. TRBV21-1 is flagged as a pseudogene. The CDR3 totals 12 residues. The CDR3 region is CASRKDRTPKYF. The DNA of the CDR3 is TGTGCCAGCAGAAAGGACAGGACCCCCAAGTACTTC.

This rearrangement joins TRBV6-2 or TRBV6-3 to TRBJ1-5; 9 bases are a match to TRBD1. CDR1 and CDR2 (germline): MNHEY, SVGEGT. This CDR3 comprises 15 residues. The V and J ends lost 0 bases and 4 bases, in that order; junction bases with no gene match: 1. The chain's CDR3 is CASSYSGTGNQPQHF. CDR3 sequence (DNA): TGTGCCAGCAGTTACTCGGGGACAGGGAATCAGCCCCAGCATTTT.

The J gene is TRBJ1-2, the V gene TRBV7-2, with 7 positions matching TRBD1. CDR3 length: 15 residues. Germline lookup yields CDR1 SGHTA and CDR2 FQGNSA. J gave up 6 bases and V 4 bases, and 11 bases lay outside the gene matches. The CDR3 bases are TGTGCCAGCAGCTCGTGGACAGGAAGCACCGATGGCTACACCTTC. This encodes CASSSWTGSTDGYTF.

In this sample, this clone turned up once. This rearrangement joins TRBV2 to TRBJ1-2, with TRBD1 identical over 8 bases. The CDR3 totals 13 residues. V lost 6 bases, J lost 6 bases, and 6 bases stayed unmatched. Germline CDR1 SNHLY, CDR2 FYNNEI. The CDR3 here is CASRDREADGYTF. CDR3 in DNA: TGTGCCAGCAGGGACAGGGAGGCGGATGGCTACACCTTC.

Worth noting for this clone: One end of the junction fails to match germline, which may point to a read error. V usage is TRBV11-2 and J usage is TRBJ1-2; unclear D gene. CDR3 size: 14 residues. Germline-derived CDR1 and CDR2 are SGHAT and FQNNGV. DNA for the CDR3: TGTGCCAGCAGCTTAGACGGTATTTTCTATAGCTACACCTTC. Translating gives CASSLDGIFYSYTF.

This sequence joins TRBV3-1 (or the pseudogene TRBV3-2) and TRBJ2-1, with D tentatively TRBD1 (6 bases). The germline V and J ends were trimmed by 1 base and 2 bases, with 12 bases remaining between them. The CDR3 sequence is 16 residues long. CDR1 LGHDT and CDR2 YNNKEL come from the germline V gene (reference sequence). The CDR3 loop is CASSQGRGWPYNEQFF. DNA of the CDR3: TGTGCCAGCAGCCAAGGTAGGGGGTGGCCCTACAATGAGCAGTTCTTC.

In this sample, this clone turned up a few times. The rearrangement uses TRBV6-2 or TRBV6-3 and TRBJ2-7, with TRBD1 identical over 7 bases. CDR1 is MNHEY, CDR2 SVGEGT, per germline. CDR3 length: 15 amino acids. Trimming at V came to 5 bases and at J to 2 bases, leaving 9 bases not matched to a gene. CDR3 in DNA: TGTGCCAGCAGTCAGAGCGACAGGGCGCCCTACGAGCAGTACTTC. This gives the protein CASSQSDRAPYEQYF.

The CDR3 here is CASSYETGGYYGYTF. The CDR3 bases are TGTGCCAGCAGTTACGAGACAGGGGGCTACTATGGCTACACCTTC. This rearrangement joins TRBV6-5 to TRBJ1-2; 10 bases are a match to TRBD1. The J segment lost 3 bases and the V segment lost 2 bases, leaving 3 bases of the junction unmatched. Germline-derived CDR1 and CDR2 are MNHEY and SVGAGI. The CDR3 is made up of 15 amino acids.

This chain joins TRBV27 and TRBJ1-1, with D possibly TRBD1 on 5 matching bases. The CDR3 covers 14 residues. Germline lookup yields CDR1 MNHEY and CDR2 SMNVEV (reference sequence). V lost 5 bases and J lost 4, with 14 bases in between. CDR3 in DNA: TGTGCCAGCAGTGATGGGGCTAGGTTCACTGAAGCTTTCTTT. Translating gives CASSDGARFTEAFF.

V usage is TRBV5-4 and J usage is TRBJ1-2; 7 bases are a match to TRBD1. Germline V gene sequence: CDR1 SGHNT, CDR2 YYREEE (reference sequence). V dropped 4 bases and J dropped 8; count of bases not matched to a gene: 2. The CDR3 is 11 amino acids. The CDR3 coding sequence is TGTGCCAGCAGCCCAGGGGGAGGCTACACCTTC. Protein sequence: CASSPGGGYTF. The whole variable domain, remainder taken from reference TRBV5-4 and TRBJ1-2, is ETGVTQSPTHLIKTRGQQVTLRCSSQSGHNTVSWYQQALGQGPQFIFQYYREEENGRGNFPPRFSGLQFPNYSSELNVNALELDDSALYLCASSPGGGYTFGSGTRLTVV.

A word on this clone: Other DNA variants within this sample encode the same CDR3. The DNA of the CDR3 is TGTGCCAGTAGATCCACCGGGAGTAACACTGAAGCTTTCTTT. Residues: CASRSTGSNTEAFF. The chain uses TRBV19 and TRBJ1-1; no clear D gene. The germline V gene encodes CDR1 LNHDA and CDR2 SQIVND (reference sequence). There are 14 residues in the CDR3. V was shortened by 6 bases and J by 2 bases, with 13 bases between the two germline ends. Together with reference TRBV19 and TRBJ1-1, the CDR3 gives the full variable domain: DGGITQSPKYLFRKEGQNVTLSCEQNLNHDAMYWYRQDPGQGLRLIYYSQIVNDFQKGDIAEGYSVSREKKESFPLTVTSAQKNPTAFYLCASRSTGSNTEAFFGQGTRLTVV.

This rearrangement joins TRBV7-9 to TRBJ1-2; 7 bases are a match to TRBD1. The J segment lost 6 bases and the V segment lost 2 bases, leaving 9 bases of the junction unmatched. This CDR3 has 15 residues. In germline, CDR1 is SEHNR, CDR2 FQNEAQ (reference sequence). The CDR3 spells CASSLLGTAADGYTF. The CDR3 DNA follows: TGTGCCAGCAGCTTATTAGGGACAGCGGCCGATGGCTACACCTTC.

The chain links TRBV2 to TRBJ1-5, with unresolved D. CDR1 and CDR2 from the germline V gene are SNHLY and FYNNEI. Trimming removed 6 bases from V and 7 bases from J, with 19 bases in between. CDR3 length: 15 amino acids. The CDR3 loop reads CASSTFFGGSQPQHF. CDR3 nucleotide sequence: TGTGCCAGCAGCACATTTTTTGGAGGAAGCCAGCCCCAGCATTTT.

The chain links TRBV19 to TRBJ2-2; 10 nucleotides agree with TRBD1. The germline gives CDR1 LNHDA, CDR2 SQIVND (reference sequence). With V trimmed by 10 bases and J by 6 bases, 8 bases remained unmatched. CDR3 length equals 14 residues. In DNA form, the CDR3 reads TGTGCCACCCGGGACAGGGGAATATCCGGGGAGCTGTTTTTT. Protein product: CATRDRGISGELFF.

This chain joins TRBV6-1 and TRBJ2-5, with 10 bases that match TRBD2. J gave up 5 bases and V 2 bases, and 5 bases lay outside the gene matches. The germline V gene has CDR1 MNHNS and CDR2 SASEGT. The CDR3 spans 15 residues. The CDR3 DNA reads TGTGCCAGCAGTGAAATGGGACTAGCGTCGGAGACCCAGTACTTC. Amino acids: CASSEMGLASETQYF.